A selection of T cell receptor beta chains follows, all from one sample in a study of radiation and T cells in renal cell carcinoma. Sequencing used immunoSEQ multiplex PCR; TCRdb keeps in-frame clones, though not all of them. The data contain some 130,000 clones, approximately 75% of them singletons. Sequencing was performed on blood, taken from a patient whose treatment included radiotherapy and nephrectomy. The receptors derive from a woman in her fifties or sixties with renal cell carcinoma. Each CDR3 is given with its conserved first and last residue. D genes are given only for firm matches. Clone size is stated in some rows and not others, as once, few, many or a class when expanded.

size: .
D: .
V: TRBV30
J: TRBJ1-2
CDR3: CAWSLSLDPNYGYTF
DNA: TGTGCCTGGAGTCTAAGTCTCGACCCTAACTATGGCTACACCTTC

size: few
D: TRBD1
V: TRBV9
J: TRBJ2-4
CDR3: CASSLRQGRGIQYF
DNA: TGTGCCAGCAGCTTGAGACAGGGGCGGGGCATTCAGTACTTC

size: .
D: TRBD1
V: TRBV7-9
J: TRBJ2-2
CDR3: CASSTGTEDTGELFF
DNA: TGTGCCAGCAGCACCGGGACAGAGGACACCGGGGAGCTGTTTTTT

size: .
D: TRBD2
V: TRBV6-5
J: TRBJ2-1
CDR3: CASTPPGGPGNEQFF
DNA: TGTGCCAGCACCCCCCCGGGAGGGCCGGGTAATGAGCAGTTCTTC

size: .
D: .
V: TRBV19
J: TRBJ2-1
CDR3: CASSINRPPDSNEQFF
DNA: TGTGCCAGTAGTATTAACAGACCACCCGATTCTAATGAGCAGTTCTTC

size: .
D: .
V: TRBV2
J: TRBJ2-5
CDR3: CASSTPTPEETQYF
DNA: TGTGCCAGCAGCACCCCCACCCCCGAAGAGACCCAGTACTTC

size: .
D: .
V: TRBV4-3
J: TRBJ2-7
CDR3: CASSQDRGHEQYF
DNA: TGCGCCAGCAGCCAAGATCGGGGCCACGAGCAGTACTTC

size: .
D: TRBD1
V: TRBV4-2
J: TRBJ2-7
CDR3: CASTRDTGGSYEQYF
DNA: TGTGCCAGCACCCGAGATACAGGGGGCTCCTACGAGCAGTACTTC

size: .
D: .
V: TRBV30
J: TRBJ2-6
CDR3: CAWSIGTGANVLTF
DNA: TGTGCCTGGAGTATCGGGACTGGGGCCAACGTCCTGACTTTC

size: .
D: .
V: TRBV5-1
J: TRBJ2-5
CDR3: CASSPLGLQGETQYF
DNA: TGCGCCAGCAGCCCGCTGGGACTTCAGGGGGAGACCCAGTACTTC

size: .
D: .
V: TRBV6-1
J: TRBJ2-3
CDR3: CASSEAGNLRVSRADTQYF
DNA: TGTGCCAGCAGTGAAGCGGGGAATCTGCGAGTGAGTCGCGCAGATACGCAGTATTTT

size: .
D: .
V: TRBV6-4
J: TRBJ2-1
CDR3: CASSAGSYNEQFF
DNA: TGTGCCAGCAGTGCCGGCTCCTACAATGAGCAGTTCTTC

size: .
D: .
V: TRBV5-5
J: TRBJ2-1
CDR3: CASSSLAPSSYNEQFF
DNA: TGTGCCAGCAGCTCCCTAGCCCCTAGCTCCTACAATGAGCAGTTCTTC